Each of the 13 T cell receptor beta chains below was sequenced from the same sample in a study of technical replicates of blood from a handful of donors. Data came from immunoSEQ multiplex PCR; TCRdb stores just in-frame clones and leaves some out. Altogether approximately 73,000 clones are present, about 96% being singletons, with the ten largest covering approximately 0.3%. The sequenced sample consisted of T cells isolated from PBMCs. The receptors were sampled from a human donor in good health.

The rearrangement joins TRBV5-1 to TRBJ2-7; 8 bases line up with TRBD1. Trimming cost V 3 bases and J 5 bases; bases outside gene matches: 4. Germline V gene lookup returns CDR1 SGHRS and CDR2 YFSETQ. This CDR3 is 13 amino acids long. The CDR3 is CASSSGQVHEQYF. CDR3 in DNA: TGCGCCAGCAGCTCGGGACAGGTCCACGAGCAGTACTTC. Full variable domain (remainder filled in from reference TRBV5-1 and TRBJ2-7): KAGVTQTPRYLIKTRGQQVTLSCSPISGHRSVSWYQQTPGQGLQFLFEYFSETQRNKGNFPGRFSGRQFSNSRSEMNVSTLELGDSALYLCASSSGQVHEQYFGPGTRLTVT.

The chain carries TRBV6-1 and TRBJ2-1, with 8 bases matching TRBD2. The CDR3 spans 9 residues. Germline assignment: CDR1 MNHNS and CDR2 SASEGT. DNA of the CDR3: TGTGGAACTAGCGGAGAGCAGTTCTTC. The encoded protein is CGTSGEQFF.

This sequence joins TRBV19 and TRBJ1-4; a weak D match, TRBD1 (5 bases). V shed 1 base and J shed 7 bases, with 10 bases lying between them. Germline assignment: CDR1 LNHDA and CDR2 SQIVND (reference sequence). There are 14 residues in the CDR3. The CDR3 bases are TGTGCCAGTAGTATAGGCCAGGGCGGTGAAAAACTGTTTTTT. It is translated as CASSIGQGGEKLFF.

The J gene is TRBJ2-3, the V gene TRBV5-6; D call uncertain. V dropped 4 bases and J dropped 5 bases, with 8 bases sitting between them. In germline, CDR1 is SGHDT, CDR2 YYEEEE. The CDR3 runs to 12 residues. CDR3: CASSRDVDTQYF. The CDR3 nucleotides read TGTGCCAGCAGCCGAGATGTAGATACGCAGTATTTT. Combining the CDR3 with reference TRBV5-6 and TRBJ2-3 gives the whole variable domain DAGVTQSPTHLIKTRGQQVTLRCSPKSGHDTVSWYQQALGQGPQFIFQYYEEEERQRGNFPDRFSGHQFPNYSSELNVNALLLGDSALYLCASSRDVDTQYFGPGTRLTVL.

This clone was picked up one time. The chain uses TRBV2 and TRBJ2-3; D gene uncertain. Between the trimmed V and J ends, which lost 6 bases and 6 bases, there was a span of 7 bases. The CDR3 totals 11 residues. In germline, CDR1 is SNHLY, CDR2 FYNNEI. Here the CDR3 DNA reads TGTGCCAGCAGCGTTCTGGATACGCAGTATTTT. Its protein product is CASSVLDTQYF.

The J gene is TRBJ1-5, the V gene TRBV4-2, with TRBD1 matching 7 bases. CDR1 is LGHNA, CDR2 YNFKEQ, per germline. The CDR3 contains 15 residues. J was trimmed by 3 bases and V by 1 base; bases with no gene match: 3. The CDR3 loop reads CASSQVGTDNQPQHF. Here the CDR3 DNA reads TGTGCCAGCAGCCAAGTCGGGACAGACAATCAGCCCCAGCATTTT.

The chain joins TRBV27 to TRBJ2-1, with 9 bases aligning to TRBD2. This CDR3 spans 16 amino acids. V gave up 3 bases and J gave up 5 bases; unmatched junction bases: 8. Germline loops: CDR1 MNHEY, CDR2 SMNVEV (reference sequence). DNA for the CDR3: TGTGCCAGCAGTTTCCGAGAGCGGGAGGTCGACAATGAGCAGTTCTTC. Encoded protein: CASSFREREVDNEQFF.

The chain carries TRBV19 and TRBJ2-5; 7 nucleotides match TRBD2. V trimming: 5 bases; J trimming: 0 bases; junction bases outside the gene matches: 3. The CDR3 runs 14 residues. CDR1 and CDR2 (germline): LNHDA, SQIVND (reference sequence). The CDR3 region has the DNA TGTGCCAGTAGTCGACTAGCAGACCAAGAGACCCAGTACTTC. It is translated as CASSRLADQETQYF.

This sequence joins TRBV10-3 and TRBJ1-1; the D gene is possibly TRBD1 (5 bases). The length of the CDR3 is 16 residues. The germline V and J ends were trimmed by 2 bases and 4 bases, with 17 bases remaining between them. Germline-derived CDR1 and CDR2 are ENHRY and SYGVKD. The CDR3: CAISERSTGDGTEAFF. CDR3 coding DNA: TGTGCCATCAGTGAGCGGAGCACGGGGGACGGCACTGAAGCTTTCTTT.

The chain links TRBV18 to TRBJ2-7; D possibly corresponds to TRBD2 (6 bases). CDR3 length equals 13 residues. Germline assignment: CDR1 KGHSH and CDR2 LQKENI. V gave up 9 bases and J gave up 3 bases, with 15 bases separating them. For the CDR3, the DNA is TGTGCCAGTTCGAAAGGAGGGAGCTACGAGCAGTACTTC. This codes for CASSKGGSYEQYF.

The rearrangement joins TRBV9 to TRBJ2-2, with D possibly being TRBD2 (6 bases). The CDR3 runs 13 residues. V was cut by 3 bases and J by 5 bases, with 8 bases left in between. The germline V gene encodes CDR1 SGDLS and CDR2 YYNGEE. The CDR3 DNA reads TGTGCCAGCAGCGCAGGAGGGACCGGGGAGCTGTTTTTT. Translation gives CASSAGGTGELFF.

This chain joins TRBV7-2 and TRBJ2-5, with D possibly being TRBD2 (6 bases). V lost 5 bases, J lost 1 base, and 14 bases lay in between. Germline-derived CDR1 and CDR2 are SGHTA and FQGNSA. This CDR3 is 15 amino acids long. CDR3 amino acids: CASSISGVPQETQYF. CDR3 nucleotides: TGTGCCAGCAGCATTAGCGGAGTCCCCCAAGAGACCCAGTACTTC.

The CDR3 reads CATDRGDEKLFF. CDR3 DNA sequence: TGTGCCACCGACAGGGGGGATGAAAAACTGTTTTTT. This chain joins TRBV10-3 and TRBJ1-4, with TRBD1 matching 9 bases. The CDR3 runs 12 residues. V lost 10 bases, J lost 6 bases, and 3 bases stayed unmatched. The germline gives CDR1 ENHRY, CDR2 SYGVKD.